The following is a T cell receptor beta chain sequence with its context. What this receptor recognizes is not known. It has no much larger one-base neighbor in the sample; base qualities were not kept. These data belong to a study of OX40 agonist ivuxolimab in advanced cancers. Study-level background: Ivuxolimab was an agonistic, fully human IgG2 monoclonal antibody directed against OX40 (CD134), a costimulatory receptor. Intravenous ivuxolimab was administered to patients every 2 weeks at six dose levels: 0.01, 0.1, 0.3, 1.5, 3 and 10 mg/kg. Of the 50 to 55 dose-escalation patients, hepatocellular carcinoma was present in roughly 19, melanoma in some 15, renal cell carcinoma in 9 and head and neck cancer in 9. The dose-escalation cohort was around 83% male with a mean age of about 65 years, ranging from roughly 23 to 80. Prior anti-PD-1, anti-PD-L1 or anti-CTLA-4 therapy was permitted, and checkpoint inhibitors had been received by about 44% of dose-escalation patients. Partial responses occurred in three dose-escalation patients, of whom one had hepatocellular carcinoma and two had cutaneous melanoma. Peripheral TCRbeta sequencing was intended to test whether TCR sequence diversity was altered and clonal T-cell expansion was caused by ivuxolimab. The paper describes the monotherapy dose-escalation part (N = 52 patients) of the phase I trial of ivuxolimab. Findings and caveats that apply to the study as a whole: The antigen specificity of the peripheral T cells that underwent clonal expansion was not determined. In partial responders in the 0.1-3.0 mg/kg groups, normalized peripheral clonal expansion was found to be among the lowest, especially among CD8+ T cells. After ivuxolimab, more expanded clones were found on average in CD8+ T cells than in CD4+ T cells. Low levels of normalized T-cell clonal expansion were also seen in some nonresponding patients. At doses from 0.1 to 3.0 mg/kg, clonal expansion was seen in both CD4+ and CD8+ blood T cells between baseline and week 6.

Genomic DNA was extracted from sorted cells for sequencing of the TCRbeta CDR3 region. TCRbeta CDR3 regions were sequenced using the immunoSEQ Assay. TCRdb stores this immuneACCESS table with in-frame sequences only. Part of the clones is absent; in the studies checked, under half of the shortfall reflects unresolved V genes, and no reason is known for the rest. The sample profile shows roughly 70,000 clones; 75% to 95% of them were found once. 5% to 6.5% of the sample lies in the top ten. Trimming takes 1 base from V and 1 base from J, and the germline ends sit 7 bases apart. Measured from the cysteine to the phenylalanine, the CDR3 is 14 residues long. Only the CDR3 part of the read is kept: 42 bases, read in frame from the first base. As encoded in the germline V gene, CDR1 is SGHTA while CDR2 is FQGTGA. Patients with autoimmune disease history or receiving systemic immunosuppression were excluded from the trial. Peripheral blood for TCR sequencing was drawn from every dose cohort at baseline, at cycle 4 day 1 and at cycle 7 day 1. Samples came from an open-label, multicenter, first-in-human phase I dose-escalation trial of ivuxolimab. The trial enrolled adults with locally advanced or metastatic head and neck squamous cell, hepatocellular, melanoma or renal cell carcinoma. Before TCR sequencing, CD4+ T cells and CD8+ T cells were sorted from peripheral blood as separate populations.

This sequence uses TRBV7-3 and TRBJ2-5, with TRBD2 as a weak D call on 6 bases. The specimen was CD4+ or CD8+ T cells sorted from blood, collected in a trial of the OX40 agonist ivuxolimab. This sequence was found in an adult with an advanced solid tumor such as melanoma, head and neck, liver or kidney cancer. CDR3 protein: CASSLMGGQETQYF. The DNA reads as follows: TGTGCCAGCAGCTTAATGGGGGGCCAAGAGACCCAGTACTTC.